This T cell receptor (beta chain) was sequenced during a study of cytomegalovirus exposure and HLA in healthy donors. Study results and limitations: For most TCR sequences rarity was the rule, although some public TCRs occurred in many donors.

With 60 Vbeta and 13 Jbeta primers, the PCR was carried out. The protocol was immunoSEQ multiplex PCR, while the TCRdb copy is restricted to in-frame clones and leaves out a portion. The sample carries just over 150,000 clones, around 80% recorded once. To note about this clone: Its antigen is unknown.

The CDR3 is 11 residues long. The germline V gene has CDR1 SNHLY and CDR2 FYNNEI. Trimming stripped 7 bases from V and 9 bases from J, with 12 bases between. This chain uses TRBV2 with TRBJ1-1; perhaps TRBD1 as D (5 bases). The sequence was collected from a male donor in good health and CMV-seropositive. Sequenced input: PBMCs. CDR3: CASTGERKAFF. In DNA form, the CDR3 reads TGTGCCAGCACGGGGGAACGTAAAGCTTTCTTT.